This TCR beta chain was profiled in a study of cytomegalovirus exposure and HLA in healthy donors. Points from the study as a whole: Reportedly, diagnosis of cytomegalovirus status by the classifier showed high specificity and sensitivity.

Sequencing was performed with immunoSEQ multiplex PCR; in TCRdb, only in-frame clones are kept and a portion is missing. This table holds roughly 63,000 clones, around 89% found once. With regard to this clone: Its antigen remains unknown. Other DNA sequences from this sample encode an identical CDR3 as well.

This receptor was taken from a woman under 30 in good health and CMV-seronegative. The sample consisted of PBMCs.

Here the CDR3 reads CASSFGGGQPQHF. As DNA, the CDR3 is TGCGCCAGCAGCTTCGGGGGAGGTCAGCCCCAGCATTTT. The chain recombines TRBV5-1 with TRBJ1-5, with D possibly being TRBD1 (5 bases). The germline gives CDR1 SGHRS, CDR2 YFSETQ. This CDR3 contains 13 residues. The V and J ends lost 2 bases and 6 bases respectively, with 9 bases between them.